This passage covers 25 T cell receptor beta chains from one sample sequenced in a study of cytomegalovirus exposure and HLA in healthy donors (dated by TCRdb to about 2017). The method was the immunoSEQ multiplex PCR assay. A mixture of 60 forward primers for TCR Vbeta segments and 13 reverse primers for TCR Jbeta segments was used in the multiplex PCR. TCRdb took this table from immuneACCESS and kept in-frame rearrangements with V and J called. Such tables lack part of the clones; where checked against another copy, unresolved V genes explain under half of the gap, and the rest is unexplained. For this sample there are roughly 110,000 clones; approximately 85% appear just once. Together, the top ten hold less than 2% of the sample. The sequenced sample was PBMCs. These receptors were obtained from a man in his fifties in good health and CMV-seronegative.

J is TRBJ2-1 and V is TRBV27; 8 nucleotides line up with TRBD2. CDR1 and CDR2 (germline): MNHEY, SMNVEV (reference sequence). The ends lost 7 bases at V and 2 bases at J; junction bases unmatched: 16. This CDR3 has 18 residues. The CDR3 DNA sequence: TGTGCCAGCACTATAGCCCGGGGGGGTAGTATCGCCTACAATGAGCAGTTCTTC. Its translation is CASTIARGGSIAYNEQFF.

This clone was counted a single time. This chain connects TRBV5-5 to TRBJ2-2; D ambiguous. Germline lookup yields CDR1 SGHKS and CDR2 YYEKEE (reference sequence). V gave up 1 base and J gave up 1 base, with 5 bases separating them. CDR3 length equals 14 residues. The CDR3 here is CASSLLQNTGELFF. In DNA form, the CDR3 reads TGTGCCAGCAGCTTGTTACAGAACACCGGGGAGCTGTTTTTT.

This rearrangement joins TRBV10-3 to TRBJ2-2; possible D gene TRBD2, 7 bases. The germline CDR1 and CDR2 sequences are ENHRY and SYGVKD. Trimming removed 10 bases at V and 4 bases at J, with 16 bases between. This CDR3 has 14 residues. The chain's CDR3 is CATAPGGPTGELFF. The CDR3 DNA sequence: TGTGCCACCGCCCCGGGGGGCCCCACCGGGGAGCTGTTTTTT.

The rearrangement links TRBV5-4 to TRBJ2-5, with a weak D call TRBD2 (5 bases). The CDR3 is 11 residues long. CDR1 is SGHNT and CDR2 is YYREEE in the germline V gene (reference sequence). V was clipped by 4 bases and J by 5 bases, with 6 bases between them. In DNA, the CDR3 is TGTGCCAGCAGCGGAGGCGAGACCCAGTACTTC. It codes for CASSGGETQYF.

This clone was seen more than once but under ten times. The chain links TRBV12-5 to TRBJ1-5, with D perhaps matching TRBD1 (5 bases). Germline V lookup: CDR1 LGHNT, CDR2 FRNRAP. This CDR3 contains 18 residues. V was pared by 4 bases and J by 4 bases, with 23 bases between. The chain's CDR3 is CASGWGEDGRRANQPQHF. CDR3 sequence (DNA): TGTGCTAGTGGTTGGGGGGAAGATGGGAGGAGGGCTAATCAGCCCCAGCATTTT.

This clone was found once. The chain links TRBV14 to TRBJ1-1, with 9 bases lining up with TRBD1. This CDR3 spans 14 amino acids. With 2 bases clipped from V and 9 bases from J, the junction kept 7 bases outside the gene matches. Germline CDR1 is SGHDN and CDR2 is FVKESK. The CDR3 sequence: CASSQTGTGSKAFF. The CDR3 DNA reads TGTGCCAGCAGCCAAACCGGGACAGGGAGTAAAGCTTTCTTT.

The rearrangement links TRBV6-1 to TRBJ2-7, with D tentatively TRBD1 (5 bases). Germline loops: CDR1 MNHNS, CDR2 SASEGT. The CDR3 spans 12 residues. V lost 6 bases, J lost 1 base, and 7 bases lay in between. CDR3 region: CASRRGSYEQYV. The CDR3, as DNA: TGTGCCAGCAGAAGGGGTTCCTACGAGCAGTACGTC.

This chain uses TRBV5-4 with TRBJ1-2; 7 nucleotides align to TRBD1. V dropped 6 bases and J dropped 8; count of bases not matched to a gene: 16. Germline CDR1 and CDR2: SGHNT and YYREEE (reference sequence). The CDR3 sequence is 15 residues long. CDR3 nucleotides: TGTGCCAGCATTTCCTCGAGGACAGGTGGTGAGGGCTACACCTTC. Its protein product is CASISSRTGGEGYTF.

This sequence joins TRBV19 and TRBJ1-3; D remains ambiguous. The ends were cut back, 2 bases at V and 4 bases at J, with 3 bases in the middle. CDR1 is LNHDA, CDR2 SQIVND, per germline (reference sequence). The CDR3 runs 12 residues. CDR3 bases: TGTGCCAGTAGTATACAGGGAAACACCATATATTTT. It encodes CASSIQGNTIYF.

V and J are TRBV19 and TRBJ1-1; D is possibly TRBD1 (5 bases). The germline V and J ends were trimmed by 8 bases and 1 base, with 5 bases remaining between them. Germline V lookup: CDR1 LNHDA, CDR2 SQIVND (reference sequence). The CDR3 consists of 11 residues. This CDR3 is CASGQNTEAFF. CDR3 nucleotides: TGTGCCAGTGGACAGAACACTGAAGCTTTCTTT.

V is TRBV6-1 and J is TRBJ2-1, with 11 positions matching TRBD2. V lost 6 bases, J lost 8 bases, and 6 bases stayed unmatched. Germline CDR1 MNHNS, CDR2 SASEGT. This CDR3 has 14 residues. The CDR3 loop reads CASRLSGGADEQFF. CDR3 DNA: TGTGCCAGCAGGCTTAGCGGGGGGGCTGATGAGCAGTTCTTC.

The chain couples TRBV6-4 to TRBJ1-3; the D is unclear. With 4 bases removed from V and 2 bases from J, the gap between germline ends came to 6 bases. CDR1 is MRHNA and CDR2 is SNTAGT in the germline V gene. This CDR3 has 13 amino acids. The CDR3 region is CASSVSPGNTIYF. In DNA, the CDR3 is TGTGCCAGCAGTGTGAGTCCTGGAAACACCATATATTTT.

This clone appeared once. The chain joins TRBV7-9 to TRBJ1-2; TRBD1 matches 7 bases. This CDR3 comprises 13 residues. J lost 4 bases, V lost 5 bases, and 4 bases had no gene match. The V gene's germline CDR1 is SEHNR and CDR2 FQNEAQ (reference sequence). CDR3 nucleotide sequence: TGTGCCAGCAGCCCACGACAGGGCTATGGCTACACCTTC. Its protein product is CASSPRQGYGYTF.

This clone was counted once. This chain links TRBV28 with TRBJ1-6; possibly TRBD1 for D (5 bases). Trimming stripped 4 bases from V and 4 bases from J, with 14 bases between. The CDR3 has 16 residues. Germline V gives CDR1 MDHEN, CDR2 SYDVKM. In DNA, the CDR3 is TGTGCCAGCAGTTCTAACTTACGGGGGTATAATTCACCCCTCCACTTT. Its protein is CASSSNLRGYNSPLHF.

V and J are TRBV2 and TRBJ1-5; D gene uncertain. Germline V lookup: CDR1 SNHLY, CDR2 FYNNEI. The CDR3 is 14 amino acids. Deletions cut 4 bases from V and 4 bases from J, with 11 bases between. The DNA for the CDR3 is TGTGCCAGCAGTGCAAGGACTCTTAATCAGCCCCAGCATTTT. Protein sequence: CASSARTLNQPQHF.

This chain links TRBV4-1 with TRBJ1-4, with 8 bases identical to TRBD1. Germline loops: CDR1 MGHRA, CDR2 YSYEKL. J was trimmed by 8 bases and V by 3 bases; bases with no gene match: 11. This CDR3 region has 16 residues. The DNA for the CDR3 is TGCGCCAGCAGCCATTCCGGGCAGGGGGCAGAGGAAAAACTGTTTTTT. Amino acid sequence: CASSHSGQGAEEKLFF.

CDR3 nucleotide sequence: TGCGCCAGCAGTGACGCCGGGACAGGGAGTTACGAGCAGTACTTC. Translating gives CASSDAGTGSYEQYF. The chain recombines TRBV10-2 with TRBJ2-5, with TRBD1 matching 9 bases. The J call is uncertain, as TRBJ2-7 better fits the DNA end. Per the germline V gene, CDR1 is WSHSY and CDR2 is SAAADI. This CDR3 is 15 amino acids long.

This clone has a handful of counts. The chain is built from TRBV6-1 and TRBJ2-2, with 10 bases fitting TRBD2. Germline-derived CDR1 and CDR2 are MNHNS and SASEGT. Trimming took 2 bases from V and 4 from J; bases not matched to a gene: 4. The CDR3 covers 16 residues. CDR3 DNA: TGTGCCAGCAGTGAATTACTAGCGGGGATCACCGGGGAGCTGTTTTTT. Its translation is CASSELLAGITGELFF.

V and J are TRBV5-1 and TRBJ1-4, with 9 bases matching TRBD1. The CDR3 loop spans 15 amino acids. Germline V CDR1 and CDR2: SGHRS, YFSETQ. Trimming removed 5 bases from V and 7 bases from J; junction bases left unmatched: 9. The CDR3 DNA follows: TGCGCCAGCAGTACCGGACCGGGACAGGGTGAAAAACTGTTTTTT. It encodes CASSTGPGQGEKLFF.

V and J are TRBV6-6 and TRBJ1-2; no firm D call. Per germline, CDR1 MNHNY and CDR2 SVGAGI (reference sequence). The CDR3 is made up of 13 amino acids. Trimming cost V 6 bases and J 2 bases, with 10 bases left between them. Here the CDR3 reads CASSKTENYGYTF. The CDR3 region has the DNA TGTGCCAGCAGCAAGACGGAGAACTATGGCTACACCTTC.

In its sample, this clone was seen a few times. The chain joins TRBV13 to TRBJ2-7; D may be TRBD2 (6 bases). Germline values: CDR1 PRHDT, CDR2 FYEKMQ (reference sequence). V lost 5 bases, J lost 4 bases, and 12 bases lay in between. This CDR3 contains 13 residues. The CDR3 coding sequence is TGTGCCAGCAGCCCCGGGACTGCTTACGAGCAGTACGTC. Amino acid sequence: CASSPGTAYEQYV.

This sequence joins TRBV27 and TRBJ2-3, with 11 positions matching TRBD2. V gave up 5 bases and J gave up 2 bases; unmatched junction bases: 6. There are 16 residues in the CDR3. Per the germline V gene, CDR1 is MNHEY and CDR2 is SMNVEV (reference sequence). CDR3 DNA sequence: TGTGCCAGCAGTCCTCTAGCGGGGGGATTCACAGATACGCAGTATTTT. Residues: CASSPLAGGFTDTQYF.

The V gene is TRBV7-9, the J gene TRBJ1-1, with 7 nucleotides matching TRBD1. Germline CDR1 and CDR2: SEHNR and FQNEAQ (reference sequence). This CDR3 contains 16 residues. The ends lost 2 bases at V and 7 bases at J; junction bases unmatched: 13. CDR3 sequence (DNA): TGTGCCAGCAGCTTATTCCCGACAGGGCCGAACGGTGAAGCTTTCTTT. It translates to CASSLFPTGPNGEAFF.

CDR3 sequence: CASLAGGTDTQYF. The CDR3 region has the DNA TGTGCCAGCCTGGCGGGGGGCACAGATACGCAGTATTTT. J is TRBJ2-3 and V is TRBV27; 7 bases match TRBD2. J lost 1 base, V lost 8 bases, and 3 bases had no gene match. The CDR3 contains 13 residues. The germline CDR1 and CDR2 sequences are MNHEY and SMNVEV (reference sequence).

The chain uses TRBV2 and TRBJ1-2; 8 positions agree with TRBD1. The CDR3 loop spans 14 amino acids. Germline values: CDR1 SNHLY, CDR2 FYNNEI. With V trimmed by 7 bases and J by 5 bases, 9 bases remained unmatched. The DNA of the CDR3 is TGTGCCAGCAACGACCCCCAGGGGGCTTATGGCTACACCTTC. It translates to CASNDPQGAYGYTF.